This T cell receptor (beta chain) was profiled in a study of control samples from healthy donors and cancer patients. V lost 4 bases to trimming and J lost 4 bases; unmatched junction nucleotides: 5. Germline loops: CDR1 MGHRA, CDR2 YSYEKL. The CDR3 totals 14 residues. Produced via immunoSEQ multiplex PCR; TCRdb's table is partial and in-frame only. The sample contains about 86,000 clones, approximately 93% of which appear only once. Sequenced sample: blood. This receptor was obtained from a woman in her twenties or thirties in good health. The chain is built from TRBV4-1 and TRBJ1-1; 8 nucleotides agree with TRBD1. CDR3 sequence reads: CASSRGQGGTEAFF. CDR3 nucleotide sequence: TGCGCCAGCAGCCGCGGACAGGGTGGCACTGAAGCTTTCTTT.